A single sample is the source of the 19 T cell receptor beta chains below, sequenced in a study of shared clonotypes between healthy human individuals. Produced via immunoSEQ multiplex PCR; TCRdb's table is partial and in-frame only. The sample lists 650,000 to 800,000 clones, roughly two thirds occurring once. Specimen: memory CD4+ T cells sorted from blood. As for subset: CD45RA-negative fraction. Source of these receptors: a woman in her twenties or thirties in good health.

The chain combines TRBV4-1 with TRBJ2-7; D is ambiguous. The CDR3 runs 15 residues. Germline CDR1 and CDR2: MGHRA and YSYEKL. V lost 1 base, J lost 2 bases, and 12 bases lay in between. In DNA, the CDR3 is TGCGCCAGCAGCCAAGCTAGGGCCTTCCCCTACGAGCAGTACTTC. Its translation: CASSQARAFPYEQYF.

The V call is TRBV6-5, the J call TRBJ1-1, with unresolved D. Trimming pared 4 bases from V and 2 bases from J, leaving 8 bases between. Germline V gene data show CDR1 as MNHEY and CDR2 as SVGAGI. The CDR3 totals 13 residues. CDR3 sequence: CASSSDLNTEAFF. The CDR3 DNA is TGTGCCAGCAGTTCGGACCTAAACACTGAAGCTTTCTTT.

This clone was seen a handful of times. The V call is TRBV16, the J call TRBJ2-2; maybe TRBD2 (5 bases). Germline CDR1 and CDR2: KGHSY and FQNENV. V dropped 2 bases and J dropped 4 bases, with 11 bases sitting between them. This CDR3 has 15 amino acids. The CDR3 loop reads CASSQRGSSTGELFF. In DNA, the CDR3 is TGTGCCAGCAGCCAAAGAGGGTCATCCACCGGGGAGCTGTTTTTT.

The V gene is TRBV5-1, the J gene TRBJ1-4, with D hard to call. Germline lookup yields CDR1 SGHRS and CDR2 YFSETQ. With 4 bases removed from V and 0 bases from J, the gap between germline ends came to 4 bases. The CDR3 totals 13 residues. This CDR3 reads CASSRATNEKLFF. CDR3 sequence (DNA): TGCGCCAGCAGCCGGGCAACTAATGAAAAACTGTTTTTT. The entire variable domain, with the rest obtained from reference TRBV5-1 and TRBJ1-4, is as follows: KAGVTQTPRYLIKTRGQQVTLSCSPISGHRSVSWYQQTPGQGLQFLFEYFSETQRNKGNFPGRFSGRQFSNSRSEMNVSTLELGDSALYLCASSRATNEKLFFGSGTQLSVL.

V gene TRBV7-2 combines with J gene TRBJ1-3; the D gene is possibly TRBD1 (5 bases). The CDR3 extends over 14 amino acids. From germline, CDR1 is SGHTA and CDR2 FQGNSA. Trimming stripped 4 bases from V and 4 bases from J, with 11 bases between. The CDR3: CASSSDTGGNTIYF. CDR3 DNA: TGTGCCAGCAGCTCGGACACCGGGGGAAACACCATATATTTT.

This sequence joins TRBV5-1 and TRBJ2-3, with D uncertain. In germline, CDR1 is SGHRS, CDR2 YFSETQ. The CDR3 totals 16 residues. The V end was cut by 0 bases, the J end by 0 bases, with 11 bases between. The CDR3 protein is CASSLGPPASTDTQYF. The CDR3 DNA sequence: TGCGCCAGCAGCTTGGGTCCCCCGGCTAGCACAGATACGCAGTATTTT.

The V call is TRBV5-1, the J call TRBJ2-2; TRBD1 aligns across 8 bases. CDR1 is SGHRS and CDR2 is YFSETQ in the germline V gene. V was pared by 1 base and J by 7 bases, with 9 bases of the junction left unmatched. The CDR3 runs 16 residues. The CDR3 nucleotides are TGCGCCAGCAGCTTGCTGGACAGGGAAGTCGGCGGGGAGCTGTTTTTT. Translation gives CASSLLDREVGGELFF.

The CDR3 loop reads CASDAGGPTDTQYF. The CDR3 region has the DNA TGTGCCAGCGACGCAGGGGGCCCCACAGATACGCAGTATTTT. The chain employs TRBV10-3 and TRBJ2-3, with 8 positions matching TRBD1. V shed 10 bases and J 2 bases; nucleotides not matched to a gene: 8. CDR3 size: 14 residues. Germline-derived CDR1 and CDR2 are ENHRY and SYGVKD.

This clone has a count of ten or more. Other DNA sequences of this sample code for an identical CDR3. The chain joins TRBV5-1 to TRBJ1-1; D is undetermined. V was clipped by 5 bases and J by 4 bases, with 9 bases between them. This CDR3 has 12 amino acids. Germline V lookup: CDR1 SGHRS, CDR2 YFSETQ. CDR3 sequence: CASRRTATEAFF. CDR3 nucleotide sequence: TGCGCCAGCAGAAGGACCGCCACTGAAGCTTTCTTT.

This chain links TRBV7-2 with TRBJ2-5, with 11 bases fitting TRBD2. V shed 4 bases, J shed 4 bases, and the junction held 14 bases outside the gene matches. The CDR3 length is 18 residues. Looked up from germline, CDR1 is SGHTA and CDR2 is FQGNSA. The CDR3 sequence: CASSSHGSGRAGRETQYF. CDR3 in DNA: TGTGCCAGCAGCTCTCATGGTAGCGGGAGGGCCGGCCGAGAGACCCAGTACTTC.

This chain connects TRBV28 to TRBJ2-3; D might be TRBD1 (6 bases). Germline CDR1 reads MDHEN; CDR2 reads SYDVKM. Trimming left V 6 bases short and J 8 bases short, with 24 bases between. The CDR3 spans 16 residues. The CDR3 region is CASSSLGTGTWGTQYF. The CDR3 nucleotides are TGTGCCAGCAGCAGTTTGGGGACCGGGACATGGGGTACGCAGTATTTT.

The rearrangement uses TRBV28 and TRBJ2-7, with D perhaps matching TRBD1 (5 bases). This CDR3 is 16 amino acids long. The V end lost 6 bases, the J end lost 5 bases, and 23 bases lay between the germline ends. Germline assignment: CDR1 MDHEN and CDR2 SYDVKM. Here the CDR3 DNA reads TGTGCCAGCAGCCGAACGAACTCCAGGGCTCGAAACGAGCAGTACTTC. This encodes CASSRTNSRARNEQYF. The variable domain in full, completed from reference TRBV28 and TRBJ2-7, reads DVKVTQSSRYLVKRTGEKVFLECVQDMDHENMFWYRQDPGLGLRLIYFSYDVKMKEKGDIPEGYSVSREKKERFSLILESASTNQTSMYLCASSRTNSRARNEQYFGPGTRLTVT.

The chain links TRBV30 to TRBJ1-6, with D possibly matching TRBD1 (5 bases). Germline assignment: CDR1 GTSNPN and CDR2 SVGIG (reference sequence). The CDR3 spans 13 residues. V lost 5 bases and J lost 7, with 12 bases in between. The CDR3 loop reads CAWGGTGNSPLHF. The CDR3 DNA is TGTGCCTGGGGGGGGACTGGGAATTCACCCCTCCACTTT.

This chain uses TRBV28 with TRBJ1-1; unclear D gene. Per the germline V gene, CDR1 is MDHEN and CDR2 is SYDVKM. The CDR3 consists of 14 residues. Trimming took off 5 bases at V and 1 base at J, with 11 bases between the two ends. The CDR3 spells CASSKEHRNTEAFF. The CDR3 region has the DNA TGTGCCAGCAGTAAAGAACACCGGAACACTGAAGCTTTCTTT. Based on the CDR3 plus reference TRBV28 and TRBJ1-1, the full variable domain is DVKVTQSSRYLVKRTGEKVFLECVQDMDHENMFWYRQDPGLGLRLIYFSYDVKMKEKGDIPEGYSVSREKKERFSLILESASTNQTSMYLCASSKEHRNTEAFFGQGTRLTVV.

The V call is TRBV5-1, the J call TRBJ2-3; maybe TRBD2 (6 bases). V gave up 6 bases and J gave up 0 bases, with 14 bases separating them. CDR1 and CDR2 from the germline V gene are SGHRS and YFSETQ. The CDR3 extends over 15 amino acids. CDR3 DNA: TGCGCCAGCAAACGCTGGGAGGCCAGCACAGATACGCAGTATTTT. Translation gives CASKRWEASTDTQYF.

This clone occurred once. The chain carries TRBV6-1 and TRBJ2-5; 7 bases align to TRBD1. The CDR3 has 14 residues. The junction had 7 bases not matched to a gene; V was cut back by 6 bases and J by 3 bases. CDR1 and CDR2 (germline): MNHNS, SASEGT. The CDR3 coding sequence is TGTGCCAGCAGACTTACAGACAGGGAAGAGACCCAGTACTTC. Residues: CASRLTDREETQYF.

Comment on this clone: The sample carries other DNA sequences with the same CDR3. The chain combines TRBV6-5 with TRBJ1-1; D is unresolved. Germline V gene lookup returns CDR1 MNHEY and CDR2 SVGAGI. The CDR3 extends over 12 amino acids. Trimming took off 0 bases at V and 6 bases at J, with 5 bases between the two ends. The CDR3 sequence: CASSYSGAEAFF. The CDR3 region has the DNA TGTGCCAGCAGTTACTCGGGTGCTGAAGCTTTCTTT.

The J gene is TRBJ2-6, the V gene TRBV28; unclear D gene. This CDR3 is built from 17 residues. The germline gives CDR1 MDHEN, CDR2 SYDVKM. Trimming left V 4 bases short and J 1 base short, with 14 bases between. CDR3: CASSSSDGFSGANVLTF. CDR3 DNA sequence: TGTGCCAGCAGTTCCTCGGACGGATTTTCTGGGGCCAACGTCCTGACTTTC. The full variable domain, completed using reference TRBV28 and TRBJ2-6, is DVKVTQSSRYLVKRTGEKVFLECVQDMDHENMFWYRQDPGLGLRLIYFSYDVKMKEKGDIPEGYSVSREKKERFSLILESASTNQTSMYLCASSSSDGFSGANVLTFGAGSRLTVL.

This chain uses TRBV29-1 with TRBJ1-5; D possibly corresponds to TRBD1 (5 bases). The germline V gene has CDR1 SQVTM and CDR2 ANQGSEA. The CDR3 spans 12 residues. V was cut by 6 bases and J by 7 bases, with 13 bases left in between. CDR3 in amino acids: CSVGEVGQPQHF. The DNA for the CDR3 is TGCAGCGTAGGGGAAGTAGGACAGCCCCAGCATTTT.